This TCR beta chain was captured in a study of blood T cell repertoires in COVID-19. Sequencing was performed with immunoSEQ multiplex PCR; in TCRdb, only in-frame clones are kept and a portion is missing. The sample consists of about 120,000 clones, around nine tenths of them appearing once. This clone came up a few times. V lost 7 bases and J lost 0, with 17 bases in between. The length of the CDR3 is 15 residues. The V gene's germline CDR1 is SGHRS and CDR2 YFSETQ. The sequenced sample was peripheral blood. The chain carries TRBV5-1 and TRBJ2-7; weak D call: TRBD2 (6 bases). This TCR was recovered from a human donor with acute or convalescent COVID-19. The donor label of this sample is uncertain. The CDR3 DNA follows: TGCGCCAGCGGCCCGGGGAGGACGGTCTCCTACGAGCAGTACTTC. This translates into CASGPGRTVSYEQYF.